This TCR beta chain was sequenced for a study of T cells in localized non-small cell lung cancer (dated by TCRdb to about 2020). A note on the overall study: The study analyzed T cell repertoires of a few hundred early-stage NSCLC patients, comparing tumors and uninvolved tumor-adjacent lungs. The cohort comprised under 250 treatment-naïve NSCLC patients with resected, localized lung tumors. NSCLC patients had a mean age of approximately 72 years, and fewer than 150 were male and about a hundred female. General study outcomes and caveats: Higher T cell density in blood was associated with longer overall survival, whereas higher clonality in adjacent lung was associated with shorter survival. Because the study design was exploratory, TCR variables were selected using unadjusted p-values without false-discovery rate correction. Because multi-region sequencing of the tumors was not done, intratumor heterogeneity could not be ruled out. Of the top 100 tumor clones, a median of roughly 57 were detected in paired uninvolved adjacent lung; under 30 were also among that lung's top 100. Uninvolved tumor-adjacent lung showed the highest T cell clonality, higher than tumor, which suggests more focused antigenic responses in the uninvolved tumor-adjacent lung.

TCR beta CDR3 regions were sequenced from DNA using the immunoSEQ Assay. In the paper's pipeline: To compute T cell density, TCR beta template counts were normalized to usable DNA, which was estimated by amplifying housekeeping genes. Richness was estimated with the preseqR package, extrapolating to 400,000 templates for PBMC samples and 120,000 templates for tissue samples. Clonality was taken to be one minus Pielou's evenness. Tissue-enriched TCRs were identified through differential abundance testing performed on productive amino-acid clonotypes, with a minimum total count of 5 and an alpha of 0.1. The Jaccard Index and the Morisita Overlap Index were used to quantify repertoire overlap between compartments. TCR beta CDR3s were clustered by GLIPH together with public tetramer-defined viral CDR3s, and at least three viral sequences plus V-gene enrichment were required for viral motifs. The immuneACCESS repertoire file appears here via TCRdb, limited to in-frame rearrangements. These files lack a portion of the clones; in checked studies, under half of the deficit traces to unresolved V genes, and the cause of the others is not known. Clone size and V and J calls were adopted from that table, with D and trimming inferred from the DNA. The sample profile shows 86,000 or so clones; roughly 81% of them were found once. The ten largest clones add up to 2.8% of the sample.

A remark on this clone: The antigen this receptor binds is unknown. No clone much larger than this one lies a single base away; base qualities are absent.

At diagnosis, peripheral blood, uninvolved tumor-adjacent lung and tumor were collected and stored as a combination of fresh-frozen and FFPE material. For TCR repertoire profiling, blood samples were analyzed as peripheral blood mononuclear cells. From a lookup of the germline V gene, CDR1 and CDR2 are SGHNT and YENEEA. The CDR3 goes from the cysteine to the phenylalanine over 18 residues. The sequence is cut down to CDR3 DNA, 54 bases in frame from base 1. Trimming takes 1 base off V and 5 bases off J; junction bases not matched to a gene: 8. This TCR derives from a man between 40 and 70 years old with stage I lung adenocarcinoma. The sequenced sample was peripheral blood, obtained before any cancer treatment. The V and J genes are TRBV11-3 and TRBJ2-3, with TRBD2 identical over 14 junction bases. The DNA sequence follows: TGTGCCAGCAGCTTAGCTACCGGGACTAGCGGGGGAGGAGATACGCAGTATTTT. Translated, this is CASSLATGTSGGGDTQYF. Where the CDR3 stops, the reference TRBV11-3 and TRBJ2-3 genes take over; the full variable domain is EAGVVQSPRYKIIEKKQPVAFWCNPISGHNTLYWYLQNLGQGPELLIRYENEEAVDDSQLPKDRFSAERLKGVDSTLKIQPAELGDSAVYLCASSLATGTSGGGDTQYFGPGTRLTVL.